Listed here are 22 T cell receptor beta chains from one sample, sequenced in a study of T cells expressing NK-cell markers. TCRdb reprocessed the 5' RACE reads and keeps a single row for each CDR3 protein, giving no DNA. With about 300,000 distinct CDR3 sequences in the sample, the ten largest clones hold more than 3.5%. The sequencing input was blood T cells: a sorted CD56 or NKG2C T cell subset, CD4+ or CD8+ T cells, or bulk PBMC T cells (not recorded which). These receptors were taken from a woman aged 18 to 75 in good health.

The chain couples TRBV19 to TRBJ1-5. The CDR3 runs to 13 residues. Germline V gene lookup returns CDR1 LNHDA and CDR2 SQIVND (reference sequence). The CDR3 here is CASSIQANQPQHF.

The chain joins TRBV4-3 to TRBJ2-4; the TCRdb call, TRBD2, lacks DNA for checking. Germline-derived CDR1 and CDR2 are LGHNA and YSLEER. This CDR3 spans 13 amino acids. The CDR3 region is CASSLAGDNIQYF.

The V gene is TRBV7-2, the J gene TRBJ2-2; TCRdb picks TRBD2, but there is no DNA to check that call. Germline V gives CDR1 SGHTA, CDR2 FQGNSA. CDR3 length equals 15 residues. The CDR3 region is CASSWTSGNTGELFF.

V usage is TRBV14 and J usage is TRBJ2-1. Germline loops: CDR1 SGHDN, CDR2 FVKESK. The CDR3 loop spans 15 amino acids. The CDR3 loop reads CASSQDLLRYNEQFF. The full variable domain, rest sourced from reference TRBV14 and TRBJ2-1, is EAGVTQFPSHSVIEKGQTVTLRCDPISGHDNLYWYRRVMGKEIKFLLHFVKESKQDESGMPNNRFLAERTGGTYSTLKVQPAELEDSGVYFCASSQDLLRYNEQFFGPGTRLTVL.

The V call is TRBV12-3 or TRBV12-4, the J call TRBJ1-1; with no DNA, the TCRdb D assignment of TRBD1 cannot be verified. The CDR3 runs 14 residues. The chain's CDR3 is CASSLGGTDTEAFF.

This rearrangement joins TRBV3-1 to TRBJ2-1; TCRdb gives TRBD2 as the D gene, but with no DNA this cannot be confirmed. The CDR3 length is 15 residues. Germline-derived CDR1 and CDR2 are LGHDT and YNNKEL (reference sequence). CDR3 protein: CASSQEVSGNSEQFF.

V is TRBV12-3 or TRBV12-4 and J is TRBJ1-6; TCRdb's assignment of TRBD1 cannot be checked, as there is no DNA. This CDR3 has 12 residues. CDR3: CASQTLGSPLHF.

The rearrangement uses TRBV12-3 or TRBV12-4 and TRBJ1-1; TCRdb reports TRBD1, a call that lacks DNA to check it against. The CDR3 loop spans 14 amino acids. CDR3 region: CASDGQFANTEAFF.

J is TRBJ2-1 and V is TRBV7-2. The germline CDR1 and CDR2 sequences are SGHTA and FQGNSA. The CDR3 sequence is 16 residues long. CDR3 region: CASSLTLGGALNEQFF.

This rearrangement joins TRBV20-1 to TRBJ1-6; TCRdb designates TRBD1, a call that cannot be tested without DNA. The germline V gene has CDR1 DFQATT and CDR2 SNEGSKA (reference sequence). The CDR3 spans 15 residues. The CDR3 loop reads CSASWSGKTDSPLHF.

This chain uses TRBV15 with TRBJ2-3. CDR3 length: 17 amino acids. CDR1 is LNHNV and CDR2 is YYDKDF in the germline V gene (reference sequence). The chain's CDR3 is CATSRLSLASSTDTQYF.

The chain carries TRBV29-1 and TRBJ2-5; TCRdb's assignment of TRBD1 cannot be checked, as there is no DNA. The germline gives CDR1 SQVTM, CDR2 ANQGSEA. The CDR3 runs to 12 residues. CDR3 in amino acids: CSGTGPEETQYF.

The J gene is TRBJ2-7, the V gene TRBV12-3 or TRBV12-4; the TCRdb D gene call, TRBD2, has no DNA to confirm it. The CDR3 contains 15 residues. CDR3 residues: CASSSRDLGAYEQYF.

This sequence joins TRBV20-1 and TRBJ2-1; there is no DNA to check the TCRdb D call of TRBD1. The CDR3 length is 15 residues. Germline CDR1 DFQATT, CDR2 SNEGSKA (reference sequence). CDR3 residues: CSAGRPGQGGDEQFF.

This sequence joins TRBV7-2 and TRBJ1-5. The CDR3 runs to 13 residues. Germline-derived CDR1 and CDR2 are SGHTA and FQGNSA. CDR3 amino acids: CASSIRTYQPQHF.

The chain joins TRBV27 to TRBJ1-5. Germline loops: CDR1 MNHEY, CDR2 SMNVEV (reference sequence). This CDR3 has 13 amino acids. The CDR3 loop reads CASSLKTNRPQHF.

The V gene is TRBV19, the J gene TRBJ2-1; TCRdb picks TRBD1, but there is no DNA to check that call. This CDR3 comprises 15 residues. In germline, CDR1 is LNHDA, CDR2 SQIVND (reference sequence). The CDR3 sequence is CASSIEAGSGNEQFF. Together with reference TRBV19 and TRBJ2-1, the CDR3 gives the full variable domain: DGGITQSPKYLFRKEGQNVTLSCEQNLNHDAMYWYRQDPGQGLRLIYYSQIVNDFQKGDIAEGYSVSREKKESFPLTVTSAQKNPTAFYLCASSIEAGSGNEQFFGPGTRLTVL.

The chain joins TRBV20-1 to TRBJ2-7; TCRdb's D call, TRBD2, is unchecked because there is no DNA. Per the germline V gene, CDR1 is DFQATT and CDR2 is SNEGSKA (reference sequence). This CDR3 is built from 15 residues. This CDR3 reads CSARKLAGLSYEQYF.

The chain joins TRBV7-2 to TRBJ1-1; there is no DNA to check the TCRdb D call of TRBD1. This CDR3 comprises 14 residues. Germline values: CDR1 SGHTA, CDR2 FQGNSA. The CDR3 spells CASSLPTGTTEAFF.

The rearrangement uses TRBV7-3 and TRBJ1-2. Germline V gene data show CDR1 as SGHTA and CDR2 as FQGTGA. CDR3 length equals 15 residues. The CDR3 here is CASSLTPAGPESYTF.

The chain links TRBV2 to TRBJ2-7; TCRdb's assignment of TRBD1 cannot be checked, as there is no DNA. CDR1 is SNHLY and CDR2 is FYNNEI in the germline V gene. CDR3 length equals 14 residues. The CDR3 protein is CASSGDDESYEQYF.

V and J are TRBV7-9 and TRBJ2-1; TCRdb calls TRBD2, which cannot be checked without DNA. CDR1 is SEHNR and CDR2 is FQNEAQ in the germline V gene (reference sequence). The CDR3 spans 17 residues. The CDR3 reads CASRPQRLAGGGNEQFF.